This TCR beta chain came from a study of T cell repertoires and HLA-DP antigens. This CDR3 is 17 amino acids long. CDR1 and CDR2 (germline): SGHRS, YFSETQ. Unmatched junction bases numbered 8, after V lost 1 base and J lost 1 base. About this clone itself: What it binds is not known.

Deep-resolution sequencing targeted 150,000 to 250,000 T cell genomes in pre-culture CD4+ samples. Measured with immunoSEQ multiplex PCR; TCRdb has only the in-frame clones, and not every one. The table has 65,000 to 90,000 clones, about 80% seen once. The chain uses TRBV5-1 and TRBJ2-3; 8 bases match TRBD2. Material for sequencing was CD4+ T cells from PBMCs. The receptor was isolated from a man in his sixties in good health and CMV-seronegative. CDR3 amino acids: CASSLRIGLAGTDTQYF. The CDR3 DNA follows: TGCGCCAGCAGCTTGAGGATTGGACTAGCCGGCACAGATACGCAGTATTTT. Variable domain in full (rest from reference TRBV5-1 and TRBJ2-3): KAGVTQTPRYLIKTRGQQVTLSCSPISGHRSVSWYQQTPGQGLQFLFEYFSETQRNKGNFPGRFSGRQFSNSRSEMNVSTLELGDSALYLCASSLRIGLAGTDTQYFGPGTRLTVL.